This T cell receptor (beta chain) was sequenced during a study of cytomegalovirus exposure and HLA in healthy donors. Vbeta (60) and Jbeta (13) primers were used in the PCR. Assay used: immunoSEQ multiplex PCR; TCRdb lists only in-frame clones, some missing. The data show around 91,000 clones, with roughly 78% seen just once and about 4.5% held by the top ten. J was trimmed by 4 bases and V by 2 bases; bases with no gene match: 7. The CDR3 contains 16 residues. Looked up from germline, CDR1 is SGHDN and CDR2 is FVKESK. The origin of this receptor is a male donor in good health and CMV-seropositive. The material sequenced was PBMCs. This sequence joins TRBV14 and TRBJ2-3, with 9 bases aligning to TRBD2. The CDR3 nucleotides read TGTGCCAGCAGCCAAAGTCTCCTAGCGGGGTCAGATACGCAGTATTTT. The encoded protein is CASSQSLLAGSDTQYF.